This TCR beta chain came from a study of T cells after yellow fever vaccination. Study at large: With SMART-Seq v4 Ultra Low Input, the fractions containing low cell numbers were prepared. Study conclusions and caveats: It was a small share of clonotypes that appeared in both CD4 and CD8 compartments. Post-booster repertoires again held most primary-vaccination clones (96% CD4, about 88% CD8). Weaker, the secondary response had a peak occurring faster, on day 5 versus 15.

TCRdb ran MiXCR on the 5' RACE reads and lists one entry per CDR3 protein. The sample has 170,000 or so distinct CDR3 sequences; around 9.7% are singletons. The CDR3 covers 14 residues. Germline assignment: CDR1 DFQATT and CDR2 SNEGSKA (reference sequence). J was trimmed by 7 bases and V by 2 bases; bases with no gene match: 6. About this clonotype: Its antigen is undetermined.

The genes are TRBV20-1 and TRBJ2-1, with 9 bases that match TRBD1. The sequencing here drew on CD8+ T cells sorted from PBMCs, taken 45 days after the yellow fever booster vaccination. The source of this sequence is a man between 18 and 29 years old who received the YFV17D yellow fever vaccine. The CDR3: CSARPQGAWNEQFF. CDR3 DNA sequence: TGCAGTGCTAGACCACAGGGGGCATGGAATGAGCAGTTCTTC.